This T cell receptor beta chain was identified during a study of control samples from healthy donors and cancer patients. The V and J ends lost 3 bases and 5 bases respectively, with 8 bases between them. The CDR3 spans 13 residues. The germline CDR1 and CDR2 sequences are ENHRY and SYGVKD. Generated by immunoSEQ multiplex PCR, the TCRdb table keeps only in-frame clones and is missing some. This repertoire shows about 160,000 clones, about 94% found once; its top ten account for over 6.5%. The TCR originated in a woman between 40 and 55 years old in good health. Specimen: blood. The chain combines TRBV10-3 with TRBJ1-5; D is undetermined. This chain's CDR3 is CAISEGRDQPQHF. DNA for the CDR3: TGTGCCATCAGTGAAGGAAGGGATCAGCCCCAGCATTTT.